This TCR beta chain was recovered during a study of shared clonotypes between healthy human individuals. The ends were cut back, 2 bases at V and 4 bases at J, with 8 bases in the middle. Germline V gives CDR1 SGHAT, CDR2 FQNNGV. This CDR3 contains 13 residues. The assay was immunoSEQ multiplex PCR, and TCRdb's table has in-frame clones only and misses some. The repertoire holds over a million clones, with 75% as singletons. On this clone: This may stem from a read error, because a much larger clone lies one nucleotide away.

V and J are TRBV11-2 and TRBJ1-1; D remains ambiguous. The sample comprised memory CD4+ T cells sorted from blood. Described subset: CD45RA-negative fraction. This receptor was identified in a man younger than 30 in good health. The CDR3 sequence: CASSLTEGTEAFF. The CDR3 DNA reads TGTGCCAGCAGCTTAACCGAGGGCACTGAAGCTTTCTTT.